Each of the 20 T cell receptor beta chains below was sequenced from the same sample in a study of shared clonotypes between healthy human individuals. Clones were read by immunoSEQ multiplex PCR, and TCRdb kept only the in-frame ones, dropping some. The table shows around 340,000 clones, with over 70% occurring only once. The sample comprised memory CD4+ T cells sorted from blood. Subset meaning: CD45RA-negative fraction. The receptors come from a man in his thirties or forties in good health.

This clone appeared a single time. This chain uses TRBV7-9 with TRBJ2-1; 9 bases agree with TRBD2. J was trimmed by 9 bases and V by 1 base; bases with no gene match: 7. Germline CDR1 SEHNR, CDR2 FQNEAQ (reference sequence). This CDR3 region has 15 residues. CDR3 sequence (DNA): TGTGCCAGCAGCTTAGTGGCGGGAGGGCCCGGTGAGCAGTTCTTC. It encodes CASSLVAGGPGEQFF.

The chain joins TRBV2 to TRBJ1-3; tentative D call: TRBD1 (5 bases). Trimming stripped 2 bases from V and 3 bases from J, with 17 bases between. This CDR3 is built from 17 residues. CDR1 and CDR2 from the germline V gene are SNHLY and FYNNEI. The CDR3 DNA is TGTGCCAGCAGTGAATTCCGGCAGGGACGAGGTGGAAACACCATATATTTT. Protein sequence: CASSEFRQGRGGNTIYF.

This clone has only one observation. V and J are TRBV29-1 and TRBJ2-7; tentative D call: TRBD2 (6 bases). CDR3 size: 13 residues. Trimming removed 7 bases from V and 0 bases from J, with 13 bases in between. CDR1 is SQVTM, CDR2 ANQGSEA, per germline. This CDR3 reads CSARDFSSYEQYF. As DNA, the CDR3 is TGCAGCGCGCGGGACTTCAGCTCCTACGAGCAGTACTTC.

The CDR3 spells CASSPQDRGGEQFF. DNA for the CDR3: TGTGCCAGCTCACCACAGGACAGGGGAGGTGAGCAGTTCTTC. The chain recombines TRBV18 with TRBJ2-1; 9 bases agree with TRBD1. In germline, CDR1 is KGHSH, CDR2 LQKENI. V lost 1 base to trimming and J lost 9 bases; unmatched junction nucleotides: 4. The CDR3 extends over 14 amino acids.

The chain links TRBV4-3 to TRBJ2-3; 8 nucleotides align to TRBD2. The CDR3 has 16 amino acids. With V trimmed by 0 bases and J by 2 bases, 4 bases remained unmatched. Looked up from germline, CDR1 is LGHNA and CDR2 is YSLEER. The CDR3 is CASSQDSSGVTDTQYF. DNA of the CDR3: TGCGCCAGCAGCCAAGATAGTAGCGGGGTCACAGATACGCAGTATTTT.

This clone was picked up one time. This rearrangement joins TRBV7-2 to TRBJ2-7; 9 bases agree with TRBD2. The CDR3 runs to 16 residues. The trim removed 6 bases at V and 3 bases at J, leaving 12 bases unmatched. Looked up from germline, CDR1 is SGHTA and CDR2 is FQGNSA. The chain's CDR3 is CASRPLAGQIDYEQYF. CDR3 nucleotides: TGTGCCAGCAGGCCGCTAGCGGGACAGATAGACTACGAGCAGTACTTC.

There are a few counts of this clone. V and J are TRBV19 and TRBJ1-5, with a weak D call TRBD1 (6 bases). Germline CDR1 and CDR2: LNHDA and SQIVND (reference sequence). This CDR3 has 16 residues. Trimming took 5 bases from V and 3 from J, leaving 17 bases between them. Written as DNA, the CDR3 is TGTGCCAGTAGTGGGGTTCGGCAGGGGAACAATCAGCCCCAGCATTTT. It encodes CASSGVRQGNNQPQHF.

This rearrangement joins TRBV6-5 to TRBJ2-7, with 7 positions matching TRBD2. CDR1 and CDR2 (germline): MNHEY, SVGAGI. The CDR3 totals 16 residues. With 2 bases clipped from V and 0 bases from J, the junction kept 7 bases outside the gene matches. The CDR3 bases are TGTGCCAGCAGTTACGGCTCTCCTAGCGGCTCCTACGAGCAGTACTTC. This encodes CASSYGSPSGSYEQYF.

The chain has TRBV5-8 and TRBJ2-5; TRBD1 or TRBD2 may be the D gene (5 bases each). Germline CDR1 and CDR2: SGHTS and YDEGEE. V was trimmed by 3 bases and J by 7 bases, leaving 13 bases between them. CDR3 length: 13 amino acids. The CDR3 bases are TGTGCCAGCAGCTCGGGTCAGAGGGGGACCCAGTACTTC. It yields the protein CASSSGQRGTQYF.

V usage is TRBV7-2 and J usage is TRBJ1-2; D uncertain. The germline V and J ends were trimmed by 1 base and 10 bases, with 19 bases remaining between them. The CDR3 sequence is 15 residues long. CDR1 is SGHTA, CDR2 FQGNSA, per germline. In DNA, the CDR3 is TGTGCCAGCAGCTTAGATCATACGTGGTCCTCTGTCTACACCTTC. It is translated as CASSLDHTWSSVYTF. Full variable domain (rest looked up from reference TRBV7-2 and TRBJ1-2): GAGVSQSPSNKVTEKGKDVELRCDPISGHTALYWYRQSLGQGLEFLIYFQGNSAPDKSGLPSDRFSAERTGGSVSTLTIQRTQQEDSAVYLCASSLDHTWSSVYTFGSGTRLTVV.

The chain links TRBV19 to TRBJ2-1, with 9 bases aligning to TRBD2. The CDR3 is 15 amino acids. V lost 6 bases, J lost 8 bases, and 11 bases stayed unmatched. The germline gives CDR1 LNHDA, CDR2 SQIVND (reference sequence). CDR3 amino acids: CASSAGLAGTDEQFF. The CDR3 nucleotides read TGTGCCAGTAGCGCGGGGCTAGCGGGAACTGATGAGCAGTTCTTC.

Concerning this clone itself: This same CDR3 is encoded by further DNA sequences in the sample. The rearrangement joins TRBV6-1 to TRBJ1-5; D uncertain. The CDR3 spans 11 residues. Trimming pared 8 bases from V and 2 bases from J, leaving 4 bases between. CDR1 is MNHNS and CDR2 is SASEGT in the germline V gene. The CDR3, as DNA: TGTGCCAGCGGGGGCAATCAGCCCCAGCATTTT. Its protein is CASGGNQPQHF.

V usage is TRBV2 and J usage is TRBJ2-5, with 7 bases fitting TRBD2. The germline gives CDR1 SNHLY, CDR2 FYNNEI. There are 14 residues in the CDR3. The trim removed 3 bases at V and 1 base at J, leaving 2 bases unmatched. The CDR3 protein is CASSDSSGQETQYF. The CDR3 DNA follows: TGTGCCAGCAGTGACTCTAGCGGCCAAGAGACCCAGTACTTC.

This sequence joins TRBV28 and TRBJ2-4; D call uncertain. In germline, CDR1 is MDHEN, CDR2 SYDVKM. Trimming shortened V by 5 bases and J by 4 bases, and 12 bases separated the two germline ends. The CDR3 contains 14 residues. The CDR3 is CASSAPDGKNIQYF. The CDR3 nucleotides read TGTGCCAGCAGTGCCCCGGATGGGAAAAACATTCAGTACTTC.

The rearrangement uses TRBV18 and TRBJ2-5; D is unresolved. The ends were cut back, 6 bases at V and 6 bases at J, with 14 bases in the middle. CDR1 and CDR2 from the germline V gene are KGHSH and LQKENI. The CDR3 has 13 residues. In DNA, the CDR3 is TGTGCCAGCTCCCCTTGGGGTGAACAGACCCAGTACTTC. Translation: CASSPWGEQTQYF.

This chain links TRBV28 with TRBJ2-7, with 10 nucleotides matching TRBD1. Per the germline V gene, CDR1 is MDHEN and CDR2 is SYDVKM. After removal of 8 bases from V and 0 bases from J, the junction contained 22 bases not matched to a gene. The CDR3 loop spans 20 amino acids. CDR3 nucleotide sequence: TGTGCCAGCCCCCCGGGATCGGGACAGGGGCATTTAGCGGTCTCCTACGAGCAGTACTTC. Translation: CASPPGSGQGHLAVSYEQYF.

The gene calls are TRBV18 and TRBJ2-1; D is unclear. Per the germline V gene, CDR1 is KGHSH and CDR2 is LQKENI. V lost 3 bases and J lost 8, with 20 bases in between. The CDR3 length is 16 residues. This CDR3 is CASSPSNSARLDEQFF. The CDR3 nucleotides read TGTGCCAGCTCACCTTCGAACTCGGCAAGGCTCGATGAGCAGTTCTTC.

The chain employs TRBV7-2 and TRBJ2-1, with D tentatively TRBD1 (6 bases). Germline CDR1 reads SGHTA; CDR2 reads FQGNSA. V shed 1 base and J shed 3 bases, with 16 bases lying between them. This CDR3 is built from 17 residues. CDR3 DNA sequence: TGTGCCAGCAGCTTAGGAGGGGTACGGGACAACTACAATGAGCAGTTCTTC. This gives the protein CASSLGGVRDNYNEQFF.

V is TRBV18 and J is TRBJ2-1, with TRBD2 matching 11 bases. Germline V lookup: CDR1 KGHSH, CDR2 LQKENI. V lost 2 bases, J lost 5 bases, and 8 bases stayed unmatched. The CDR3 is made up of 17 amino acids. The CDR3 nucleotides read TGTGCCAGCTCACCAGCGAACGTAGCGGGGGGGGACAATGAGCAGTTCTTC. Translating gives CASSPANVAGGDNEQFF.

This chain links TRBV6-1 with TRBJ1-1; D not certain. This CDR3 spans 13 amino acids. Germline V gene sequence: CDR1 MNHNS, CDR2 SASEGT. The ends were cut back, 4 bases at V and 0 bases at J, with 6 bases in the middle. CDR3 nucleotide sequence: TGTGCCAGCAGTGCAGAAGTGAACACTGAAGCTTTCTTT. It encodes CASSAEVNTEAFF.